This record covers a single T cell receptor (beta chain). CDR1 is SEHNR and CDR2 is FQNEAQ in the germline V gene (reference sequence). CDR3 length: 16 residues. Trimming pared 1 base from V and 1 base from J, leaving 12 bases between. The sample originates from a study of PD-L1 blockade in urothelial cancer. As for the study in general: It was at 3 weeks (second dose) and 6 weeks after treatment start that blood was analyzed.

TCRdb's table, derived via immunoSEQ multiplex PCR, lists solely in-frame clones and lacks some. Of tens of thousands of clones listed, about 85% were seen once; the top ten hold approximately 2%. Documented time point: peripheral blood 6 weeks after treatment start. Source: PBMCs, taken around atezolizumab (anti-PD-L1) treatment. The chain links TRBV7-9 to TRBJ2-3; possibly TRBD2 for D (6 bases). This receptor was taken from a man aged 45-60 years with urothelial cancer. CDR3 bases: TGTGCCAGCAGCTTAGGAGCTAGCGTGGGCACAGATACGCAGTATTTT. It codes for CASSLGASVGTDTQYF.